The 3 T cell receptor beta chains given below trace back to one sample, sequenced in a study of technical replicates of blood from a handful of donors. The repertoire was sequenced with immunoSEQ multiplex PCR; TCRdb's copy has only in-frame clones and lacks some. The sample yields roughly 62,000 clones, roughly 89% seen once. The sample taken for sequencing was PBMCs. The receptors here all came from a human donor in good health. Some clones in this sample may be carry-over from other donors' samples.

This chain links TRBV6-4 with TRBJ1-2; maybe TRBD1 (5 bases). V was pared by 7 bases and J by 5 bases, with 23 bases between. This CDR3 comprises 16 residues. Looked up from germline, CDR1 is MRHNA and CDR2 is SNTAGT. In nucleotides, the CDR3 is TGTGCCAGCAACGAAGCGCAGGGCCTCGTAGGGTATGGCTACACCTTC. Its translation is CASNEAQGLVGYGYTF.

The V call is TRBV6-1, the J call TRBJ2-7; the D gene is possibly TRBD1 (6 bases). There are 15 residues in the CDR3. Germline CDR1 and CDR2: MNHNS and SASEGT. Deletions cut 6 bases from V and 0 bases from J, with 15 bases between. CDR3 DNA sequence: TGTGCCAGCAGAAGCAGGGACACAATCTCCTACGAGCAGTACTTC. Protein sequence: CASRSRDTISYEQYF.

V and J are TRBV7-3 and TRBJ2-2; 7 bases are a match to TRBD1. Germline trimming cut 5 bases from V and 1 base from J; bases unmatched to any gene: 1. The CDR3 spans 14 residues. Germline lookup yields CDR1 SGHTA and CDR2 FQGTGA. CDR3 protein: CASSRQGNTGELFF. CDR3 nucleotides: TGTGCCAGCAGCAGACAGGGGAACACCGGGGAGCTGTTTTTT.